These 3 T cell receptor beta chains share one sample of origin, sequenced in a study of blood T cells in healthy people across ages. A J-beta primer mix and a sample-barcoded 5' primer were used in a second PCR of roughly 7 to 12 cycles. TCRdb reanalysed the 5' RACE reads using MiXCR and keeps one entry per CDR3 protein. The sample includes 950,000 to 1,200,000 distinct CDR3 sequences, around two fifths of them seen just once. Input material: blood. The receptors here all came from a young man in good health.

This chain links TRBV11-1 with TRBJ2-1; the D is unclear. Looked up from germline, CDR1 is SGHAT and CDR2 is FQDESV (reference sequence). V was pared by 1 base and J by 13 bases, with 17 bases between. CDR3 length equals 14 residues. CDR3 sequence: CASSLGADKETQFF. The CDR3 DNA is TGTGCCAGCAGCTTAGGCGCAGACAAAGAGACCCAGTTCTTC.

In its sample, this clonotype was seen a few times. This CDR3 is CASSLGPGGSEKLFF. Here the CDR3 DNA reads TGTGCCAGCAGCTTAGGACCAGGGGGTAGCGAAAAACTGTTTTTT. The J gene is TRBJ1-4, the V gene TRBV7-2; 7 positions match TRBD1. The CDR3 loop spans 15 amino acids. J gave up 8 bases and V 1 base, and 7 bases lay outside the gene matches. Germline CDR1 reads SGHTA; CDR2 reads FQGNSA. Full variable domain (outside the CDR3, taken from reference TRBV7-2 and TRBJ1-4): GAGVSQSPSNKVTEKGKDVELRCDPISGHTALYWYRQSLGQGLEFLIYFQGNSAPDKSGLPSDRFSAERTGGSVSTLTIQRTQQEDSAVYLCASSLGPGGSEKLFFGSGTQLSVL.

The V call is TRBV2, the J call TRBJ2-5; the match to TRBD2 covers 7 bases. CDR1 is SNHLY and CDR2 is FYNNEI in the germline V gene. This CDR3 contains 11 residues. The V gene end was trimmed by 10 bases and the J gene end by 11 bases; junction bases not matched to a gene: 10. CDR3 region: CANGREAEQYF. DNA of the CDR3: TGTGCCAACGGACGGGAGGCTGAGCAGTACTTC.